This T cell receptor (beta chain) is drawn from a study of monozygotic twins with inflammatory bowel disease. TCRdb reprocessed the 5' RACE reads and reports one entry per CDR3 protein, with no DNA. The specimen's table records about 99,000 distinct CDR3 sequences. Germline CDR1 SGHTA, CDR2 FQGNSA. There are 14 residues in the CDR3. Sample: blood. The TCR was taken from a human donor with ulcerative colitis or Crohn's disease, or a healthy co-twin of an affected twin (not recorded which). This rearrangement joins TRBV7-2 to TRBJ2-7. The CDR3 loop is CASSPTPGPYEQYF.